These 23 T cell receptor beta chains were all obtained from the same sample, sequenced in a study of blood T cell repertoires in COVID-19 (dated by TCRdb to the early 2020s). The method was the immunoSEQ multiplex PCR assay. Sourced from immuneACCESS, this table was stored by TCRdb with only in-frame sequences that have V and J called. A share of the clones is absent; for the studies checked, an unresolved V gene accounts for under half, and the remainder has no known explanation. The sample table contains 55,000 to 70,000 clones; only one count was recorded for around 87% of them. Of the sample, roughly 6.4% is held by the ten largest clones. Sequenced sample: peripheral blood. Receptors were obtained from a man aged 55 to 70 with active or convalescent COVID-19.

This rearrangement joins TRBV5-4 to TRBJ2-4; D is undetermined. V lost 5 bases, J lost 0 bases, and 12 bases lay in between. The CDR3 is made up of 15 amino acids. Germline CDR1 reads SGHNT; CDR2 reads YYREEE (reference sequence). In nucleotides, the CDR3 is TGTGCCAGCAGTCCTGACACCCTAGCCAAAAACATTCAGTACTTC. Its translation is CASSPDTLAKNIQYF. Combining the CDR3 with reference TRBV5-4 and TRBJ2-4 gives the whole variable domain ETGVTQSPTHLIKTRGQQVTLRCSSQSGHNTVSWYQQALGQGPQFIFQYYREEENGRGNFPPRFSGLQFPNYSSELNVNALELDDSALYLCASSPDTLAKNIQYFGAGTRLSVL.

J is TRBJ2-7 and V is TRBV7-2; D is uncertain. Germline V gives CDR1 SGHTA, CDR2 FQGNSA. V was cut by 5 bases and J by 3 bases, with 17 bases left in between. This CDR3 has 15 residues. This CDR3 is CASSPMSTASYEQYF. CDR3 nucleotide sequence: TGTGCCAGCAGCCCAATGTCTACAGCCAGCTACGAGCAGTACTTC.

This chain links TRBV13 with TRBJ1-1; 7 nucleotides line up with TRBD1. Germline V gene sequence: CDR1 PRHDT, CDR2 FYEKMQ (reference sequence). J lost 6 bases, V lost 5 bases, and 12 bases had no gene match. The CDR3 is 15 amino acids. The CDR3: CASSLPTGRGAEAFF. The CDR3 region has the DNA TGTGCCAGCAGCCTACCGACAGGGCGCGGAGCTGAAGCTTTCTTT. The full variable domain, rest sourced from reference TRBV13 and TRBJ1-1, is AAGVIQSPRHLIKEKRETATLKCYPIPRHDTVYWYQQGPGQDPQFLISFYEKMQSDKGSIPDRFSAQQFSDYHSELNMSSLELGDSALYFCASSLPTGRGAEAFFGQGTRLTVV.

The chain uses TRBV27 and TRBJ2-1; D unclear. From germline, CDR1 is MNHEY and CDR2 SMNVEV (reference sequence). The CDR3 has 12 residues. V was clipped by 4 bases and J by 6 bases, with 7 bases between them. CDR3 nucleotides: TGTGCCAGCAGTTCCCTACTCAATGAGCAGTTCTTC. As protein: CASSSLLNEQFF.

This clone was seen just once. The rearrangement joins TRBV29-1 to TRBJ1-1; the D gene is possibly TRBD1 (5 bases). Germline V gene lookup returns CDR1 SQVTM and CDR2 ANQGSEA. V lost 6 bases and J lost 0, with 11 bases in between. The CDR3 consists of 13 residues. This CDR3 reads CSVGTGVNTEAFF. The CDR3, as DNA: TGCAGCGTGGGAACAGGAGTGAACACTGAAGCTTTCTTT.

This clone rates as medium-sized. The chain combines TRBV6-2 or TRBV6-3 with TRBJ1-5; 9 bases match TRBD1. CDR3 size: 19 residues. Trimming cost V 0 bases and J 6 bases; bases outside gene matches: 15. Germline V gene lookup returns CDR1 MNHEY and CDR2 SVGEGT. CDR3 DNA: TGTGCCAGCAGTTACTCGACGACGGGTGAGGACAGGGGTGGTCAGCCCCAGCATTTT. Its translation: CASSYSTTGEDRGGQPQHF.

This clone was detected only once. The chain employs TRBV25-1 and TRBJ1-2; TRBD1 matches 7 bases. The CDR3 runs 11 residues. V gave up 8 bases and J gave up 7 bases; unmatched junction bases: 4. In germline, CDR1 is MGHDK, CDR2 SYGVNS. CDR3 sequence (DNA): TGTGCCAGCGCGAGGGGGCTTGGCTACACCTTC. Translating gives CASARGLGYTF.

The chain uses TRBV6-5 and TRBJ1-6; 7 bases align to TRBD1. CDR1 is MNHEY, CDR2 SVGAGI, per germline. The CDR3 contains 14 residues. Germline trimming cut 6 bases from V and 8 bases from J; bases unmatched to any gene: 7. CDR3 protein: CASRSGTDYSPLHF. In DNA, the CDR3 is TGTGCCAGCAGGTCCGGGACAGACTATTCACCCCTCCACTTT.

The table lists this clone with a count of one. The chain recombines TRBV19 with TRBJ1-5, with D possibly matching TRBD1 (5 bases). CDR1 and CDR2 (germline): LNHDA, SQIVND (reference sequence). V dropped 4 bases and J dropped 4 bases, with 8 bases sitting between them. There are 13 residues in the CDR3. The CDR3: CASSNQGNQPQHF. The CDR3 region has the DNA TGTGCCAGTAGTAACCAGGGAAATCAGCCCCAGCATTTT.

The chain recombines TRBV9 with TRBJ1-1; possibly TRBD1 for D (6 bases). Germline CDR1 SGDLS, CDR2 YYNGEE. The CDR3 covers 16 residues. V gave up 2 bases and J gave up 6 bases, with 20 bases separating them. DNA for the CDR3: TGTGCCAGCAGCGTCGGGGCAGGGGCGGGTAATGCTGAAGCTTTCTTT. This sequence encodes CASSVGAGAGNAEAFF.

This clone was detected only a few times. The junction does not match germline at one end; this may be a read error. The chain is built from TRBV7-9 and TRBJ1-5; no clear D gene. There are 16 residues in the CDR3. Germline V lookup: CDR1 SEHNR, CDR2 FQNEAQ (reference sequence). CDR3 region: CASTLKSPHSNQPQHF. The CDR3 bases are TGTGCCAGCACCTTAAAATCCCCACATAGCAATCAGCCCCAGCATTTT.

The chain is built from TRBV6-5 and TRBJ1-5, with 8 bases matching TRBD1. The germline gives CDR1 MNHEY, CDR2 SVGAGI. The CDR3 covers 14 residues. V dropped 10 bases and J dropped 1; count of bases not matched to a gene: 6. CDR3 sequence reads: CATAGGRSNQPQHF. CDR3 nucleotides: TGTGCCACCGCAGGGGGCCGAAGCAATCAGCCCCAGCATTTT.

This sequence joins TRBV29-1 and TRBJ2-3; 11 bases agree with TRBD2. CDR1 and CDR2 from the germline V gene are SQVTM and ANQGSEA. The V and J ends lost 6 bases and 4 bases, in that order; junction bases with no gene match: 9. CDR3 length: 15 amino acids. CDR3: CSVEILAGVPDTQYF. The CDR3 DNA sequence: TGCAGCGTCGAGATACTAGCGGGGGTCCCAGATACGCAGTATTTT.

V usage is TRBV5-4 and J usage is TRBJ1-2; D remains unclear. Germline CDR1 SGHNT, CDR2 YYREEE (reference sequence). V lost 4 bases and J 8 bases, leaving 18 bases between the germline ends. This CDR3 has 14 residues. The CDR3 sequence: CASSPDVRGSGYTF. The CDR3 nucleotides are TGTGCCAGCAGCCCTGATGTCCGGGGAAGCGGCTACACCTTC.

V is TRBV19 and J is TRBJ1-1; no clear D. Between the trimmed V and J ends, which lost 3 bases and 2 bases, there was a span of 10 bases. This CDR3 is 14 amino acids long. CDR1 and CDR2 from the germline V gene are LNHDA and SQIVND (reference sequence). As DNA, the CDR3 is TGTGCCAGTAGTATGAATCGGGGAAACACTGAAGCTTTCTTT. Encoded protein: CASSMNRGNTEAFF.

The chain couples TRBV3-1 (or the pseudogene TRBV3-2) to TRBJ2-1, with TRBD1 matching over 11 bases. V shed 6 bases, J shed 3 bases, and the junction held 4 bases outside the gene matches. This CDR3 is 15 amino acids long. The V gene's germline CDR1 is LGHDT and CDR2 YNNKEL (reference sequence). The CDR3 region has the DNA TGTGCCAGCAGACGCGGGACAGGGGGCTACAATGAGCAGTTCTTC. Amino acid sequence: CASRRGTGGYNEQFF.

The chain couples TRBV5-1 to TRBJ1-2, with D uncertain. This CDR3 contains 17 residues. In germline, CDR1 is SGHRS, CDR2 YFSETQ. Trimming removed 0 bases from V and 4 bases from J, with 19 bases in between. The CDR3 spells CASSLGSSGLGSYGYTF. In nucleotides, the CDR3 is TGCGCCAGCAGCTTGGGATCTTCAGGATTGGGGAGCTATGGCTACACCTTC.

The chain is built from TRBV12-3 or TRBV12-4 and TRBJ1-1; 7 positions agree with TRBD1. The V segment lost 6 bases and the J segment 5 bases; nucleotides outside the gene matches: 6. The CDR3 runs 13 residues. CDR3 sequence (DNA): TGTGCCAGCAGCCCAAACAGGGGTACTGAAGCTTTCTTT. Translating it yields CASSPNRGTEAFF.

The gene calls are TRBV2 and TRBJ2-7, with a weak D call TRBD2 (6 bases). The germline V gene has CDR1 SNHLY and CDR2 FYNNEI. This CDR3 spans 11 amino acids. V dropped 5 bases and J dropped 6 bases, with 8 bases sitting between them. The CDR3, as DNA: TGTGCCAGCAGTCGGGACTCCGAGCAGTACTTC. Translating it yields CASSRDSEQYF.

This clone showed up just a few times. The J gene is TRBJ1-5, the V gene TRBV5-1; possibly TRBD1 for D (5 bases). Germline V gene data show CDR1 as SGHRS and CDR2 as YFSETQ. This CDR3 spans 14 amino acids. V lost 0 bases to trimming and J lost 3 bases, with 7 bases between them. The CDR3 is CASSLEGYNQPQHF. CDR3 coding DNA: TGCGCCAGCAGCTTGGAGGGGTACAATCAGCCCCAGCATTTT.

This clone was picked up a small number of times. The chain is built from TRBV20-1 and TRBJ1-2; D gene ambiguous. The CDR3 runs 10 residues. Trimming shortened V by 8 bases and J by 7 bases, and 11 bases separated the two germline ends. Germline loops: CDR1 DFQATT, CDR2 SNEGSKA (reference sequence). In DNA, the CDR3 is TGCAGTATATGGTCGGGTGGCTACACCTTC. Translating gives CSIWSGGYTF.

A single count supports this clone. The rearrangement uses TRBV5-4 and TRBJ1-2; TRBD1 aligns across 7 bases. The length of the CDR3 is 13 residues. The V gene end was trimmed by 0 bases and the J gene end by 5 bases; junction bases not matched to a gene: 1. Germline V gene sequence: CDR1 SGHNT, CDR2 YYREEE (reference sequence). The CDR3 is CASSLDRGYGYTF. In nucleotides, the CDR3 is TGTGCCAGCAGCTTGGACAGGGGATATGGCTACACCTTC.

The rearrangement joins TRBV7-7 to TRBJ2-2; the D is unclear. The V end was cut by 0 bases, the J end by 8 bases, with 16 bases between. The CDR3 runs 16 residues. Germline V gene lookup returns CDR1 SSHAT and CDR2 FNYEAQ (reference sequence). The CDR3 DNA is TGTGCCAGCAGCTTAGCCGGATCTCCCCCGACTGGGGAGCTGTTTTTT. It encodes CASSLAGSPPTGELFF.